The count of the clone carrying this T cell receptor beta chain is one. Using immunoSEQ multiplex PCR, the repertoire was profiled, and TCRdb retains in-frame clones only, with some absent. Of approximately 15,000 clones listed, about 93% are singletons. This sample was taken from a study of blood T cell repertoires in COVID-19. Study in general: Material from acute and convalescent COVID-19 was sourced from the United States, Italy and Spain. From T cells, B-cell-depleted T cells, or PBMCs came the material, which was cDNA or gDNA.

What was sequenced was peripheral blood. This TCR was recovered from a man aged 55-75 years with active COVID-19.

DNA of the CDR3: TGCGCCAGCAGCTTGGAGCTGGACAGGGTTGAAGAAAAACTGTTTTTT. Translated: CASSLELDRVEEKLFF. The chain links TRBV5-1 to TRBJ1-4; 8 positions match TRBD1. CDR3 length equals 16 residues. Germline values: CDR1 SGHRS, CDR2 YFSETQ. Trimming took 0 bases from V and 8 from J; bases not matched to a gene: 9.